The next 26 T cell receptor beta chains were all read from a single sample in a study of T-cell reconstitution after alpha-beta-depleted transplantation in children. A TCRbeta library incorporating unique molecular identifiers was prepared. One entry per CDR3 protein, called by TCRdb with MiXCR from the PCR reads. The sample has fewer than 700,000 distinct CDR3 sequences, more than 20% seen once; the top ten hold 14%. The sequences come from PBMCs, mostly from graft donor cells, collected 360 days after TCRalphabeta/CD19-depleted stem cell transplant. Receptor source: a boy under two years old who had a stem cell transplant for acute myeloid leukemia, so the T cells may come from the graft donor.

The sample holds many counts of this clonotype. The gene calls are TRBV20-1 and TRBJ1-1, with a possible D match to TRBD1 (5 bases). The CDR3 has 12 residues. V was clipped by 4 bases and J by 4 bases, with 10 bases between them. Per the germline V gene, CDR1 is DFQATT and CDR2 is SNEGSKA (reference sequence). CDR3 residues: CSAKGWATEAFF. CDR3 DNA sequence: TGCAGTGCTAAGGGGTGGGCCACTGAAGCTTTCTTT.

V is TRBV7-2 and J is TRBJ2-3, with D hard to call. Trimming removed 2 bases from V and 2 bases from J, with 11 bases in between. This CDR3 comprises 15 residues. Germline lookup yields CDR1 SGHTA and CDR2 FQGNSA. The CDR3 DNA follows: TGTGCCAGCAGCTTACAGCCTAGAATCACAGATACGCAGTATTTT. Protein sequence: CASSLQPRITDTQYF. Full variable domain (missing parts from reference TRBV7-2 and TRBJ2-3): GAGVSQSPSNKVTEKGKDVELRCDPISGHTALYWYRQSLGQGLEFLIYFQGNSAPDKSGLPSDRFSAERTGGSVSTLTIQRTQQEDSAVYLCASSLQPRITDTQYFGPGTRLTVL.

This clonotype was seen many times. V gene TRBV12-3 or TRBV12-4 combines with J gene TRBJ2-2; D is possibly TRBD2 (6 bases). Trimming stripped 6 bases from V and 6 bases from J, with 17 bases between. The CDR3 has 15 amino acids. The DNA of the CDR3 is TGTGCCAGCAGGGAGGCTCCGCGGGGCTCCGGGGAGCTGTTTTTT. Translating it yields CASREAPRGSGELFF.

This clonotype was counted between two and nine times. J is TRBJ2-1 and V is TRBV27; no definite D call. The germline V gene encodes CDR1 MNHEY and CDR2 SMNVEV (reference sequence). V was shortened by 4 bases and J by 7 bases, with 8 bases between the two germline ends. This CDR3 is 12 amino acids long. CDR3 bases: TGTGCCAGCAGTTCGTATGGGAATGAGCAGTTCTTC. It codes for CASSSYGNEQFF.

This clonotype was detected only a few times. This chain links TRBV7-2 with TRBJ2-1, with a weak D call TRBD2 (6 bases). Germline V gene lookup returns CDR1 SGHTA and CDR2 FQGNSA. This CDR3 region has 13 residues. The V gene lost 8 bases and the J gene lost 7 bases, with 15 bases spanning the gap. As DNA, the CDR3 is TGTGCCAGCGTCCCTTGGAGGGTGAATGAGCAGTTCTTC. Protein: CASVPWRVNEQFF.

This clonotype occurred a few times. The V call is TRBV29-1, the J call TRBJ2-1; unclear D gene. Trimming pared 6 bases from V and 5 bases from J, leaving 11 bases between. Germline CDR1 SQVTM, CDR2 ANQGSEA. The CDR3 extends over 12 amino acids. Here the CDR3 DNA reads TGCAGCGTCGACCGGGCAAACAATGAGCAGTTCTTC. This gives the protein CSVDRANNEQFF.

This clonotype has a count of ten or more. V is TRBV7-6 and J is TRBJ2-1, with 8 bases fitting TRBD1. Trimming at V came to 5 bases and at J to 6 bases, leaving 9 bases not matched to a gene. Germline V gene data show CDR1 as SGHVS and CDR2 as FNYEAQ. The CDR3 contains 15 residues. The CDR3 bases are TGTGCCAGCAGCCCCGGGACAGGAACGGGCAATGAGCAGTTCTTC. Its protein product is CASSPGTGTGNEQFF.

This clonotype has ten or more counts. V gene TRBV12-3 or TRBV12-4 combines with J gene TRBJ2-3, with TRBD2 as a possible D gene (5 bases). The CDR3 consists of 14 residues. Trimming took off 7 bases at V and 1 base at J, with 12 bases between the two ends. CDR3 sequence: CASTSWGGTDTQYF. The CDR3 DNA is TGTGCCAGCACCTCGTGGGGAGGCACAGATACGCAGTATTTT.

This clonotype was seen a few times. The gene calls are TRBV6-2 or TRBV6-3 and TRBJ1-1; D gene unclear. Germline V gene lookup returns CDR1 MNHEY and CDR2 SVGEGT. The CDR3 spans 14 residues. V dropped 6 bases and J dropped 0 bases, with 11 bases sitting between them. DNA for the CDR3: TGTGCCAGCAGACCGGATCTTGTGAACACTGAAGCTTTCTTT. Protein sequence: CASRPDLVNTEAFF.

This clonotype was observed a handful of times. The chain carries TRBV6-5 and TRBJ2-1; unclear D gene. Trimming pared 4 bases from V and 2 bases from J, leaving 9 bases between. CDR1 and CDR2 (germline): MNHEY, SVGAGI. The length of the CDR3 is 14 residues. The CDR3 reads CASSSFEAYNEQFF. Written as DNA, the CDR3 is TGTGCCAGCAGTTCCTTTGAGGCCTACAATGAGCAGTTCTTC.

V and J are TRBV10-2 and TRBJ1-5; D not resolved. V lost 3 bases to trimming and J lost 6 bases, with 15 bases between them. The germline gives CDR1 WSHSY, CDR2 SAAADI. The CDR3 loop spans 15 amino acids. The CDR3 DNA reads as TGCGCCAGCAGTGACGCAGTCCTAGGAATTCAGCCCCAGCATTTT. Residues: CASSDAVLGIQPQHF.

This clonotype was detected ten times or more. The rearrangement uses TRBV29-1 and TRBJ2-5; 12 bases align to TRBD2. Trimming cost V 6 bases and J 2 bases; bases outside gene matches: 7. The CDR3 extends over 15 amino acids. CDR1 is SQVTM and CDR2 is ANQGSEA in the germline V gene. As DNA, the CDR3 is TGCAGCGTGCAACTAGCGGGGGGCCTACAAGAGACCCAGTACTTC. Translating it yields CSVQLAGGLQETQYF.

This clonotype was seen repeatedly, ten times or more. V is TRBV7-2 and J is TRBJ1-1; TRBD1 agrees at 10 bases. This CDR3 has 14 amino acids. Looked up from germline, CDR1 is SGHTA and CDR2 is FQGNSA. V lost 5 bases to trimming and J lost 6 bases; unmatched junction nucleotides: 6. The CDR3 loop is CASSTDRGVAEAFF. In nucleotides, the CDR3 is TGTGCCAGCAGCACGGACAGGGGGGTCGCTGAAGCTTTCTTT.

There are a few counts of this clonotype. The V and J genes are TRBV28 and TRBJ2-5; 7 bases map to TRBD1. Per germline, CDR1 MDHEN and CDR2 SYDVKM. The CDR3 contains 13 residues. The junction had 4 bases not matched to a gene; V was cut back by 6 bases and J by 3 bases. The CDR3 spells CASRTGTEETQYF. Here the CDR3 DNA reads TGTGCCAGCAGAACCGGGACAGAAGAGACCCAGTACTTC. The entire variable domain, with the rest obtained from reference TRBV28 and TRBJ2-5, is as follows: DVKVTQSSRYLVKRTGEKVFLECVQDMDHENMFWYRQDPGLGLRLIYFSYDVKMKEKGDIPEGYSVSREKKERFSLILESASTNQTSMYLCASRTGTEETQYFGPGTRLLVL.

The chain has TRBV25-1 and TRBJ2-3; tentative D call: TRBD2 (7 bases). Germline V gene sequence: CDR1 MGHDK, CDR2 SYGVNS. The CDR3 extends over 16 amino acids. The V end lost 1 base, the J end lost 2 bases, and 13 bases lay between the germline ends. The CDR3 protein is CASSESWGGLTDTQYF. The CDR3 coding sequence is TGTGCCAGCAGTGAATCCTGGGGGGGCCTCACAGATACGCAGTATTTT. The entire variable domain, with the rest obtained from reference TRBV25-1 and TRBJ2-3, is as follows: EADIYQTPRYLVIGTGKKITLECSQTMGHDKMYWYQQDPGMELHLIHYSYGVNSTEKGDLSSESTVSRIRTEHFPLTLESARPSHTSQYLCASSESWGGLTDTQYFGPGTRLTVL.

This sequence joins TRBV7-9 and TRBJ2-5; D unclear. The CDR3 runs to 16 residues. Germline V gives CDR1 SEHNR, CDR2 FQNEAQ (reference sequence). Deletions cut 5 bases from V and 4 bases from J, with 20 bases between. CDR3 DNA sequence: TGTGCCAGCAGCCCCCCGGGCTGGGGAACGTTAGAGACCCAGTACTTC. Protein sequence: CASSPPGWGTLETQYF.

The chain employs TRBV7-2 and TRBJ2-1; D is unclear. Trimming removed 0 bases at V and 0 bases at J, with 9 bases between. CDR3 size: 16 residues. CDR1 SGHTA and CDR2 FQGNSA come from the germline V gene. CDR3 region: CASSLAGKSSYNEQFF. The CDR3 DNA reads as TGTGCCAGCAGCTTAGCGGGGAAGAGCTCCTACAATGAGCAGTTCTTC.

This clonotype has just a few counts. The chain recombines TRBV7-2 with TRBJ2-2; TRBD1 might be the D (5 bases). Germline CDR1 is SGHTA and CDR2 is FQGNSA. Between the trimmed V and J ends, which lost 2 bases and 7 bases, there was a span of 8 bases. This CDR3 contains 13 residues. The CDR3 region has the DNA TGTGCCAGCAGCTTATACCAGGGCGGGGAGCTGTTTTTT. It specifies CASSLYQGGELFF. Full variable domain (missing parts from reference TRBV7-2 and TRBJ2-2): GAGVSQSPSNKVTEKGKDVELRCDPISGHTALYWYRQSLGQGLEFLIYFQGNSAPDKSGLPSDRFSAERTGGSVSTLTIQRTQQEDSAVYLCASSLYQGGELFFGEGSRLTVL.

Only a few counts were recorded for this clonotype. The chain employs TRBV10-3 and TRBJ2-3; D is perhaps TRBD2 (6 bases). Germline values: CDR1 ENHRY, CDR2 SYGVKD. The CDR3 totals 13 residues. Trimming stripped 7 bases from V and 1 base from J, with 9 bases between. The DNA of the CDR3 is TGTGCCATCAAGTGGGGGGGCACAGATACGCAGTATTTT. It encodes CAIKWGGTDTQYF.

This clonotype appeared a few times. This chain links TRBV20-1 with TRBJ2-4; 8 bases align to TRBD1. From germline, CDR1 is DFQATT and CDR2 SNEGSKA (reference sequence). The CDR3 extends over 14 amino acids. V dropped 3 bases and J dropped 7; count of bases not matched to a gene: 8. The CDR3 DNA reads TGCAGTGCTAGGACAGGGGAAGCTAAGAACATTCAGTACTTC. As protein: CSARTGEAKNIQYF.

In this sample, this clonotype turned up a few times. The chain combines TRBV3-1 with TRBJ1-1, with D uncertain. CDR3 length: 15 residues. Between the trimmed V and J ends, which lost 1 base and 0 bases, there was a span of 9 bases. Germline V gene data show CDR1 as LGHDT and CDR2 as YNNKEL (reference sequence). The CDR3 coding sequence is TGTGCCAGCAGCCAAGGGATGGGAGTGAACACTGAAGCTTTCTTT. Its protein is CASSQGMGVNTEAFF.

This clonotype was seen at least ten times. J is TRBJ1-1 and V is TRBV6-2 or TRBV6-3; no reliable D call. CDR3 length: 11 residues. The germline CDR1 and CDR2 sequences are MNHEY and SVGEGT. V gave up 2 bases and J gave up 3 bases, with 1 base separating them. This CDR3 reads CASSYHTEAFF. CDR3 nucleotides: TGTGCCAGCAGTTACCACACTGAAGCTTTCTTT.

V usage is TRBV11-3 and J usage is TRBJ1-5, with no clear D. The V and J ends lost 5 bases and 0 bases respectively, with 14 bases between them. This CDR3 spans 16 amino acids. The V gene's germline CDR1 is SGHNT and CDR2 YENEEA. CDR3 sequence (DNA): TGTGCCAGCAGCCCTCGCTGTAGGCATAGCAATCAGCCCCAGCATTTT. It specifies CASSPRCRHSNQPQHF.

This clonotype was detected many times. The chain joins TRBV7-2 to TRBJ2-5; no clear D gene. Looked up from germline, CDR1 is SGHTA and CDR2 is FQGNSA. V was trimmed by 1 base and J by 0 bases, leaving 9 bases between them. The CDR3 has 15 residues. CDR3 loop: CASSLVDWYQETQYF. DNA for the CDR3: TGTGCCAGCAGCTTAGTAGATTGGTACCAAGAGACCCAGTACTTC.

This rearrangement joins TRBV30 to TRBJ2-1, with D unclear. Germline loops: CDR1 GTSNPN, CDR2 SVGIG (reference sequence). V dropped 1 base and J dropped 8 bases, with 9 bases sitting between them. The CDR3 extends over 12 amino acids. The CDR3, as DNA: TGTGCCTGGAGTGGAACAAGTCATGAGCAGTTCTTC. Its protein product is CAWSGTSHEQFF.

This clonotype has a single count. The chain carries TRBV12-3 or TRBV12-4 and TRBJ2-2; D remains ambiguous. CDR3 length equals 15 residues. V dropped 3 bases and J dropped 0 bases, with 8 bases sitting between them. CDR3 in amino acids: CASSFGHSNTGELFF. In DNA, the CDR3 is TGTGCCAGCAGTTTCGGGCACTCGAACACCGGGGAGCTGTTTTTT.